This is a list of T cell receptor beta chains from one sample in a study of shared clonotypes between healthy human individuals. Here immunoSEQ multiplex PCR was the method, and the copy in TCRdb shows in-frame clones only, minus some. The repertoire holds some 900,000 clones, with about three quarters as singletons. Material: memory CD4+ T cells sorted from blood. These TCRs come from a man between 18 and 29 years old in good health. Both conserved end residues are part of each CDR3. D genes are given only for firm matches. Size values are once, few and many counts, or a class for expanded clones, and some rows have none.

few | TRBJ1-1 | TRBD1 | TRBV23-1 | TGCGCCAGCAGTCAATCGACAGGGTTGAACACTGAAGCTTTCTTT | CASSQSTGLNTEAFF
few | TRBJ2-7 | TRBD2 | TRBV30 | TGTGCCTGGAGCATCGGACTAGCGGGAGATGACGAGCAGTACTTC | CAWSIGLAGDDEQYF
. | TRBJ1-1 | . | TRBV28 | TGTGCCAGCAGTTTGGGGGGGCCGCACACTGAAGCTTTCTTT | CASSLGGPHTEAFF
. | TRBJ1-1 | . | TRBV25-1 | TGTGCCAGCAGTGGCACGGGCGCCGCTGAAGCTTTCTTT | CASSGTGAAEAFF
once | TRBJ2-5 | TRBD2 | TRBV10-1 | TGCGCCAGCAGTGCGAGCGGGAGGGGAGAGACCCAGTACTTC | CASSASGRGETQYF
. | TRBJ1-1 | . | TRBV5-6 | TGTGCCAGCAGGGGGTACAGGGCCAACACTGAAGCTTTCTTT | CASRGYRANTEAFF
once | TRBJ2-5 | . | TRBV4-1 | TGCGCCAGCAGCCAAGATCAGATTGGGACCCAGTACTTC | CASSQDQIGTQYF
. | TRBJ1-3 | . | TRBV30 | TGTGCCTGGGGGACTCTCTCTGGAAACACCATATATTTT | CAWGTLSGNTIYF
few | TRBJ1-1 | . | TRBV6-5 | TGTGCCAGCAGTTACTCGAGGGGGAGTCGGGGAATACGGGCTTTCTTT | CASSYSRGSRGIRAFF
. | TRBJ1-6 | . | TRBV7-6 | TGTGCCAGCAGCCGGGACGGCGGATCCTATAATTCACCCCTCCACTTT | CASSRDGGSYNSPLHF
. | TRBJ1-5 | . | TRBV6-5 | TGTGCCAGCAGTTTCGCAGCAAGCAATCAGCCCCAGCATTTT | CASSFAASNQPQHF
. | TRBJ1-5 | . | TRBV28 | TGTGCCAGCAGTCCCACAGCGAAGTCGGATCAGCCCCAGCATTTT | CASSPTAKSDQPQHF
. | TRBJ2-5 | TRBD1 | TRBV5-1 | TGCGCCAGCAGCTTGGGCGGACAGGGGGGAGAGACCCAGTACTTC | CASSLGGQGGETQYF
many | TRBJ1-5 | . | TRBV27 | TGTGCCAGCAGTTTACTACAGAATCAGCCCCAGCATTTT | CASSLLQNQPQHF
. | TRBJ1-6 | TRBD1 | TRBV19 | TGTGCCAGTAGTGGACAGGCTTATAATTCACCCCTCCACTTT | CASSGQAYNSPLHF
. | TRBJ1-5 | . | TRBV10-3 | TGTGCCATCAGTGATGGGGGGCATGGTCAGCCCCAGCATTTT | CAISDGGHGQPQHF
. | TRBJ1-1 | . | TRBV28 | TGTGCCAGCAGTTTCGGGGGGGACACTGAAGCTTTCTTT | CASSFGGDTEAFF